These 6 T cell receptor beta chains were all obtained from the same sample, sequenced in a study of regulatory T cells in long-lasting Graves disease. Time point noted: newly diagnosed GD, antithyroid drugs for less than 3 months. Extracted PBMC RNA gave rise to the TCR library. Assembly of TCR beta libraries relied on iRepertoire HTBI primers together with Arm-PCR of CDR3 regions. Via MiXCR, TCRdb re-called the multiplex PCR reads, giving one row per CDR3 protein. The sample has approximately 310,000 distinct CDR3 sequences, roughly 18% seen once. Source: peripheral blood mononuclear cells (PBMCs), taken at new diagnosis, from a patient treated with antithyroid drugs. The receptors originated from a female donor with Graves disease.

The chain links TRBV2 to TRBJ2-3; 11 nucleotides line up with TRBD2. Germline CDR1 reads SNHLY; CDR2 reads FYNNEI. J was trimmed by 2 bases and V by 5 bases; bases with no gene match: 3. The CDR3 length is 15 residues. The CDR3 DNA follows: TGTGCCAGCAGTACGGGACTAGCGGTCACAGATACGCAGTATTTT. This translates into CASSTGLAVTDTQYF. The complete variable domain, with remaining parts taken from reference TRBV2 and TRBJ2-3, reads EPEVTQTPSHQVTQMGQEVILRCVPISNHLYFYWYRQILGQKVEFLVSFYNNEISEKSEIFDDQFSVERPDGSNFTLKIRSTKLEDSAMYFCASSTGLAVTDTQYFGPGTRLTVL.

With regard to this clonotype: A much bigger clone sits one base away, suggesting this may be a read error. The V and J genes are TRBV29-1 and TRBJ1-2, with TRBD1 identical over 11 bases. This CDR3 has 13 amino acids. Germline V CDR1 and CDR2: SQVTM, ANQGSEA. As DNA, the CDR3 is TGCGGCGTCCGGACAGGGGGCGACTATGGCTACACCTTC. The encoded protein is CGVRTGGDYGYTF.

This clonotype was counted between two and nine times. The chain carries TRBV20-1 and TRBJ1-5; 8 nucleotides agree with TRBD1. The trim removed 5 bases at V and 1 base at J, leaving 10 bases unmatched. Germline V gene data show CDR1 as DFQATT and CDR2 as SNEGSKA (reference sequence). The CDR3 loop spans 16 amino acids. This chain's CDR3 is CSAGRQGKMSNQPQHF. CDR3 nucleotides: TGCAGTGCTGGGAGACAGGGGAAAATGAGCAATCAGCCCCAGCATTTT.

At least ten counts were recorded for this clonotype. The V gene is TRBV5-1, the J gene TRBJ2-1; tentative D call: TRBD2 (5 bases). The CDR3 totals 13 residues. CDR1 is SGHRS and CDR2 is YFSETQ in the germline V gene. Trimming left V 4 bases short and J 7 bases short, with 12 bases between. This CDR3 reads CASSLSSPNEQFF. CDR3 sequence (DNA): TGCGCCAGCAGCCTCTCTAGCCCGAATGAGCAGTTCTTC.

This clonotype was seen ten or more times. The rearrangement joins TRBV11-2 to TRBJ2-5; D remains ambiguous. The V gene lost 2 bases and the J gene lost 2 bases, with 15 bases spanning the gap. The CDR3 has 16 amino acids. CDR1 and CDR2 (germline): SGHAT, FQNNGV. The CDR3: CASSLMVAVGQETQYF. The CDR3 bases are TGTGCCAGCAGCTTAATGGTGGCAGTCGGGCAAGAGACCCAGTACTTC.

This clonotype has only a few counts. The chain combines TRBV5-1 with TRBJ1-1; D gene ambiguous. The CDR3 loop spans 15 amino acids. V gave up 2 bases and J gave up 0 bases, with 11 bases separating them. Germline assignment: CDR1 SGHRS and CDR2 YFSETQ. The CDR3 spells CASSFEDGLNTEAFF. In DNA, the CDR3 is TGCGCCAGCAGCTTTGAGGACGGATTGAACACTGAAGCTTTCTTT. Full variable domain (outside the CDR3, taken from reference TRBV5-1 and TRBJ1-1): KAGVTQTPRYLIKTRGQQVTLSCSPISGHRSVSWYQQTPGQGLQFLFEYFSETQRNKGNFPGRFSGRQFSNSRSEMNVSTLELGDSALYLCASSFEDGLNTEAFFGQGTRLTVV.